The TCR delta chain described here comes from a study of gamma-delta T cells after stem cell transplantation. There are 18 residues in the CDR3. CDR1 is GEAIGNYY and CDR2 is EKD in the germline V gene. V lost 2 bases and J 6 bases, leaving 27 bases between the germline ends. TCRdb re-called clones from the RT-PCR reads using CATT. The sample has approximately 1,600 delta-chain clones, 45% seen once. Regarding this clone: Given a much more abundant clone one base away, this may be a read error. This sample includes further DNA sequences coding for the same CDR3.

The TCR comes from a human donor. It is not recorded whose cells these are; they may come from a transplant donor. The V gene is TRDV2, the J gene TRDJ1, with D possibly being TRDD2 or TRDD3 (9 bases each). Sequencing was done on a sample of gamma-delta T cells. CDR3 DNA: TGTGCCTGTGACAGCCTTCCTACTTCTGGGGGATCAGGACATAAACTCATCTTT. Its translation: CACDSLPTSGGSGHKLIF.